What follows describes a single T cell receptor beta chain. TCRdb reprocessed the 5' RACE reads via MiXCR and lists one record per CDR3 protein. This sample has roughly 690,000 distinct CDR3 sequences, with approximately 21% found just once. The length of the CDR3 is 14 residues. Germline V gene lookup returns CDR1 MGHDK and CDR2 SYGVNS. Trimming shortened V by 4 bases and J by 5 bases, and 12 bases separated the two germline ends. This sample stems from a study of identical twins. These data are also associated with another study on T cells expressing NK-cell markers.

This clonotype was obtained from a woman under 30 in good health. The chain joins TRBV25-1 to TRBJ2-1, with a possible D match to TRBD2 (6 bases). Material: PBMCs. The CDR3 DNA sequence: TGTGCCAGCAGTGCGGGAGACGGGCACAATGAGCAGTTCTTC. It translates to CASSAGDGHNEQFF.